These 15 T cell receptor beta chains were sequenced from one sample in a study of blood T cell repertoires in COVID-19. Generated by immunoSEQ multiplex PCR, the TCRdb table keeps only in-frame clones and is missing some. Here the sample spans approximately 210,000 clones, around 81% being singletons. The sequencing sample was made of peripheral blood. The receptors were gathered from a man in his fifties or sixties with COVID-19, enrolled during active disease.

As DNA, the CDR3 is TGCGCCAGCGGCTGGGGGCAGGGGCGTACGAACACTGAAGCTTTCTTT. Translation gives CASGWGQGRTNTEAFF. The chain links TRBV5-1 to TRBJ1-1; D may be TRBD1 (6 bases). In germline, CDR1 is SGHRS, CDR2 YFSETQ. Trimming removed 7 bases at V and 1 base at J, with 20 bases between. The CDR3 has 16 residues. The full variable domain, in which reference TRBV5-1 and TRBJ1-1 provide the parts outside the CDR3, is KAGVTQTPRYLIKTRGQQVTLSCSPISGHRSVSWYQQTPGQGLQFLFEYFSETQRNKGNFPGRFSGRQFSNSRSEMNVSTLELGDSALYLCASGWGQGRTNTEAFFGQGTRLTVV.

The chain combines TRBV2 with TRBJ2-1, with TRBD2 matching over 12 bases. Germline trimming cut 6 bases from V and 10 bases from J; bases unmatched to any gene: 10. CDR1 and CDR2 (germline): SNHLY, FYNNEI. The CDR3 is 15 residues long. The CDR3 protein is CASRPPSGREREQFF. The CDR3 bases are TGTGCCAGCAGACCCCCTAGCGGGAGGGAAAGAGAGCAGTTCTTC.

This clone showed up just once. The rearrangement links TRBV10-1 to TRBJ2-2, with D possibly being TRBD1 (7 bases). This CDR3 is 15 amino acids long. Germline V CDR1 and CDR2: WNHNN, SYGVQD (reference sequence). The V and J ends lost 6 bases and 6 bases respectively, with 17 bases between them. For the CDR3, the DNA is TGCGCCAGCAGCCTCCACCTCAGGGGGGCCGGGGAGCTGTTTTTT. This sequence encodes CASSLHLRGAGELFF.

The CDR3 bases are TGTGCGCAAAGGGGTACCGGAGGCTACACCTTC. Translating gives CAQRGTGGYTF. V usage is TRBV10-3 and J usage is TRBJ1-2, with D possibly being TRBD1 (5 bases). This CDR3 has 11 amino acids. Germline V gene data show CDR1 as ENHRY and CDR2 as SYGVKD.

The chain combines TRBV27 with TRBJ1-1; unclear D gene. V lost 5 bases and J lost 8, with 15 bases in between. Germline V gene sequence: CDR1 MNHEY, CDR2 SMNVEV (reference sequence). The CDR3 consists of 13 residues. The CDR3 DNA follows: TGTGCCAGCAGTATCCACCTGACATCAGAAGCTTTCTTT. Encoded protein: CASSIHLTSEAFF.

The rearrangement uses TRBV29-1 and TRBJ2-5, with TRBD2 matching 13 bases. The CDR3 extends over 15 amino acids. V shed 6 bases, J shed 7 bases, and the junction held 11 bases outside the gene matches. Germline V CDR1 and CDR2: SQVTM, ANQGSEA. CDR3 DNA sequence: TGCAGCGTAACTATAGGACTAGCGGGAGAGGGGACCCAGTACTTC. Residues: CSVTIGLAGEGTQYF.

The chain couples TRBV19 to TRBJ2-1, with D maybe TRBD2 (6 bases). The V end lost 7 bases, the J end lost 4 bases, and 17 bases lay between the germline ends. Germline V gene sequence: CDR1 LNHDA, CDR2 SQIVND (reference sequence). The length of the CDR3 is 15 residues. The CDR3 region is CASTPRAGRYNEQFF. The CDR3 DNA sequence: TGTGCCAGTACTCCTCGTGCGGGACGTTACAATGAGCAGTTCTTC.

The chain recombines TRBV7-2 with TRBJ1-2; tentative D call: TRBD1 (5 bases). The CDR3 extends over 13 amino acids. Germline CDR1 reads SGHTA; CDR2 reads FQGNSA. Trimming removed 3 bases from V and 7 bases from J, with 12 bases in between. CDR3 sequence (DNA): TGTGCCAGCAGCTTCAGGGATAAAGCTGGCTACACCTTC. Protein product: CASSFRDKAGYTF.

CDR3 loop: CASSIGTVTEAFF. In DNA, the CDR3 is TGTGCCAGTAGTATAGGGACAGTCACTGAAGCTTTCTTT. The chain recombines TRBV19 with TRBJ1-1; D possibly corresponds to TRBD1 (6 bases). Germline values: CDR1 LNHDA, CDR2 SQIVND (reference sequence). The germline V and J ends were trimmed by 1 base and 4 bases, with 7 bases remaining between them. This CDR3 has 13 amino acids.

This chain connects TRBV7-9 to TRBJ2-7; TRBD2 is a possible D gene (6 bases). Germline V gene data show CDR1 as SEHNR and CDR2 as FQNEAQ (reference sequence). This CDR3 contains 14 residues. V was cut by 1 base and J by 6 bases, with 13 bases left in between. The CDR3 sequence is CASSLDGSRGEQYF. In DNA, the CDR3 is TGTGCCAGCAGCTTAGACGGGAGTCGTGGCGAGCAGTACTTC. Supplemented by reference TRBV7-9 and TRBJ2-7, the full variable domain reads DTGVSQNPRHKITKRGQNVTFRCDPISEHNRLYWYRQTLGQGPEFLTYFQNEAQLEKSRLLSDRFSAERPKGSFSTLEIQRTEQGDSAMYLCASSLDGSRGEQYFGPGTRLTVT.

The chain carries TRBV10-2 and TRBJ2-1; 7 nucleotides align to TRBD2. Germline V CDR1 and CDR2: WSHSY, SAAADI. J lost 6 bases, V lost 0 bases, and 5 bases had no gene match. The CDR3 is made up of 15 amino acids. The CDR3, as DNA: TGCGCCAGCAGTGAGTCTGGACTAGGAGGCAATGAGCAGTTCTTC. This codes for CASSESGLGGNEQFF.

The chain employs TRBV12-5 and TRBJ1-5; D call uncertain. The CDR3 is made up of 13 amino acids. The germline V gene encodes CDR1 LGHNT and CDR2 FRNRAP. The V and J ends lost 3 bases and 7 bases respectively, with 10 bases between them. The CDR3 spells CASGFGERQPQHF. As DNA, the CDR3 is TGTGCTAGTGGTTTTGGCGAGCGGCAGCCCCAGCATTTT. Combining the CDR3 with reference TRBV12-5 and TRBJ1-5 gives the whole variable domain DARVTQTPRHKVTEMGQEVTMRCQPILGHNTVFWYRQTMMQGLELLAYFRNRAPLDDSGMPKDRFSAEMPDATLATLKIQPSEPRDSAVYFCASGFGERQPQHFGDGTRLSIL.

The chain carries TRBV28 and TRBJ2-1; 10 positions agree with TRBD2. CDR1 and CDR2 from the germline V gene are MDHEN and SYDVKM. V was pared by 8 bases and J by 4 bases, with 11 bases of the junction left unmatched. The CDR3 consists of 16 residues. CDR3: CASRPRTSGIYNEQFF. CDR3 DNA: TGTGCCAGCCGTCCGCGGACTAGCGGAATATACAATGAGCAGTTCTTC. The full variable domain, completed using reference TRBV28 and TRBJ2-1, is DVKVTQSSRYLVKRTGEKVFLECVQDMDHENMFWYRQDPGLGLRLIYFSYDVKMKEKGDIPEGYSVSREKKERFSLILESASTNQTSMYLCASRPRTSGIYNEQFFGPGTRLTVL.

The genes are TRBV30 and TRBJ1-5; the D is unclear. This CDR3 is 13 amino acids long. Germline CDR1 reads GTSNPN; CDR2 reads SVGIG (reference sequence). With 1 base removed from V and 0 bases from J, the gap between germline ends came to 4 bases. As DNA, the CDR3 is TGTGCCTGGAGTGGCTATAGCAATCAGCCCCAGCATTTT. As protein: CAWSGYSNQPQHF.

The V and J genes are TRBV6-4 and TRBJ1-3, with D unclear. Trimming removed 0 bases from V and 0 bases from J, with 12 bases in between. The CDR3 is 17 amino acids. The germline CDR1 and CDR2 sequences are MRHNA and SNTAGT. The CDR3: CASSDSREGYSGNTIYF. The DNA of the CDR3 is TGTGCCAGCAGTGACTCAAGGGAGGGTTACTCTGGAAACACCATATATTTT.